The clone carrying this TCR beta chain was counted a single time. Antigen unknown. The V segment lost 5 bases and the J segment 6 bases; nucleotides outside the gene matches: 10. The CDR3 sequence is 15 residues long. Germline CDR1 is MDHEN and CDR2 is SYDVKM. This sample is part of a study of PD-L1 blockade in urothelial cancer. Study-wide background: Patients' atezolizumab regimen, 1,200 mg intravenously every 3 weeks, began at some point between 2014 and 2015. Study-wide results and caveats: Patients who had durable benefit saw their tumor-associated blood clones expand more at 3 weeks.

TCRdb keeps only in-frame clones here, not all; method: immunoSEQ multiplex PCR. Among approximately 100,000 clones listed, roughly nine tenths were seen once. This chain connects TRBV28 to TRBJ1-5, with 7 nucleotides matching TRBD1. The sequence derives from a woman of 80 years or more with urothelial cancer. Sequenced here: PBMCs, sampled around atezolizumab (anti-PD-L1) treatment. As DNA, the CDR3 is TGTGCCAGCAGTCCCCGGAAGGGGGCGGTTCAGCCCCAGCATTTT. Its protein product is CASSPRKGAVQPQHF.